One and the same sample provided the 17 T cell receptor beta chains below, sequenced in a study of shared clonotypes between healthy human individuals. The naive CD8 subset, CD45RO-negative cells positively selected for CCR7, excluded terminally differentiated effector memory CD45RA+ cells. Sequenced by immunoSEQ multiplex PCR; TCRdb stores in-frame clones only, minus some. The repertoire consists of 700,000 to 950,000 clones, with approximately 97% occurring once and the leading ten covering under 0.3%. Sequencing input: naive CD8+ T cells sorted from blood. The receptor source for this set is a man aged 25-45 years in good health.

This clone has a single count. V and J are TRBV29-1 and TRBJ2-1, with TRBD1 matching 7 bases. Germline CDR1 and CDR2: SQVTM and ANQGSEA. The CDR3 runs 13 residues. V lost 3 bases and J lost 3; bases outside the gene matches: 2. This CDR3 is CSVDGTVYNEQFF. The CDR3 DNA reads TGCAGCGTTGACGGGACAGTCTACAATGAGCAGTTCTTC.

This clone was observed a handful of times. Other DNA sequences in this specimen translate into the identical CDR3. The chain links TRBV7-9 to TRBJ2-3; D gene unclear. V dropped 2 bases and J dropped 5 bases, with 2 bases sitting between them. CDR1 and CDR2 from the germline V gene are SEHNR and FQNEAQ (reference sequence). The CDR3 is made up of 11 amino acids. The CDR3: CASSLIDTQYF. CDR3 DNA sequence: TGTGCCAGCAGCTTAATAGATACGCAGTATTTT.

This clone was counted a few times. This CDR3 is CASSLRGATYEQYF. The DNA of the CDR3 is TGTGCCAGCAGCCTGCGGGGGGCAACCTACGAGCAGTACTTC. This chain links TRBV11-2 with TRBJ2-7, with TRBD2 identical over 8 bases. This CDR3 comprises 14 residues. With 5 bases clipped from V and 2 bases from J, the junction kept 5 bases outside the gene matches. CDR1 is SGHAT, CDR2 FQNNGV, per germline.

V is TRBV11-3 and J is TRBJ2-7; D perhaps matches TRBD2 (6 bases). The germline V and J ends were trimmed by 3 bases and 5 bases, with 11 bases remaining between them. The CDR3 consists of 13 residues. Germline V gene lookup returns CDR1 SGHNT and CDR2 YENEEA. The chain's CDR3 is CASSLGGLHEQYF. CDR3 DNA sequence: TGTGCCAGCAGCTTGGGGGGTTTACACGAGCAGTACTTC. Variable domain in full (rest from reference TRBV11-3 and TRBJ2-7): EAGVVQSPRYKIIEKKQPVAFWCNPISGHNTLYWYLQNLGQGPELLIRYENEEAVDDSQLPKDRFSAERLKGVDSTLKIQPAELGDSAVYLCASSLGGLHEQYFGPGTRLTVT.

The V call is TRBV29-1, the J call TRBJ2-1; 7 nucleotides match TRBD2. This CDR3 has 15 amino acids. After removal of 5 bases from V and 4 bases from J, the junction contained 11 bases not matched to a gene. Per the germline V gene, CDR1 is SQVTM and CDR2 is ANQGSEA. CDR3 region: CSVHWRENWYNEQFF. The CDR3 coding sequence is TGCAGCGTTCACTGGCGGGAGAATTGGTACAATGAGCAGTTCTTC.

This clone was seen a handful of times. The chain links TRBV5-1 to TRBJ2-1; 7 bases line up with TRBD2. The CDR3 spans 16 residues. V shed 0 bases and J 6 bases; nucleotides not matched to a gene: 9. CDR1 is SGHRS and CDR2 is YFSETQ in the germline V gene. CDR3 protein: CASSLAGASGFNEQFF. Here the CDR3 DNA reads TGCGCCAGCAGCTTGGCCGGCGCTAGCGGCTTCAATGAGCAGTTCTTC.

The V call is TRBV14, the J call TRBJ2-1; 11 positions agree with TRBD2. The V segment lost 4 bases and the J segment 7 bases; nucleotides outside the gene matches: 6. This CDR3 has 15 residues. CDR1 is SGHDN and CDR2 is FVKESK in the germline V gene. In nucleotides, the CDR3 is TGTGCCAGCAGCCCTTTACTAGCGGGAGTTAATGAGCAGTTCTTC. It codes for CASSPLLAGVNEQFF.

The CDR3 DNA sequence: TGTGCCAGCAGTGAACTACTGGACAGTATCAATCAGCCCCAGCATTTT. Its protein is CASSELLDSINQPQHF. J is TRBJ1-5 and V is TRBV6-1, with D perhaps TRBD1 (6 bases). The CDR3 spans 16 residues. The ends were cut back, 2 bases at V and 3 bases at J, with 14 bases in the middle. Germline CDR1 is MNHNS and CDR2 is SASEGT.

This clone was seen a single time. The chain carries TRBV14 and TRBJ2-7, with D unclear. The V and J ends lost 4 bases and 3 bases respectively, with 4 bases between them. CDR1 SGHDN and CDR2 FVKESK come from the germline V gene. The length of the CDR3 is 11 residues. CDR3 nucleotides: TGTGCCAGCAGCCTTGGCTACGAGCAGTACTTC. Amino acids: CASSLGYEQYF.

V gene TRBV7-6 combines with J gene TRBJ2-7, with TRBD1 as a possible D gene (6 bases). V lost 2 bases to trimming and J lost 3 bases, with 17 bases between them. Germline CDR1 SGHVS, CDR2 FNYEAQ. The CDR3 has 16 residues. The DNA for the CDR3 is TGTGCCAGCAGCTTAAGAGGTCAGGGGAACGGCTACGAGCAGTACTTC. Amino acid sequence: CASSLRGQGNGYEQYF.

The V and J genes are TRBV5-1 and TRBJ2-7; the D is unclear. Looked up from germline, CDR1 is SGHRS and CDR2 is YFSETQ. Trimming shortened V by 0 bases and J by 0 bases, and 13 bases separated the two germline ends. The CDR3 covers 16 residues. CDR3 in amino acids: CASSLDAGPSSYEQYF. DNA for the CDR3: TGCGCCAGCAGCTTGGATGCCGGTCCGAGCTCCTACGAGCAGTACTTC.

This clone showed up just once. The chain combines TRBV29-1 with TRBJ2-3; either TRBD1 or TRBD2 may supply D (7 bases each). CDR3 size: 15 residues. Germline V gene sequence: CDR1 SQVTM, CDR2 ANQGSEA. Trimming took 6 bases from V and 5 from J, leaving 21 bases between them. The CDR3 sequence: CSVVRGEGRLDTQYF. The CDR3 coding sequence is TGCAGCGTGGTCAGGGGGGAGGGCCGATTAGATACGCAGTATTTT.

V and J are TRBV2 and TRBJ2-4, with D possibly TRBD2 on 5 matching bases. V dropped 6 bases and J dropped 1 base, with 13 bases sitting between them. The germline V gene encodes CDR1 SNHLY and CDR2 FYNNEI. This CDR3 has 15 amino acids. This CDR3 is CASRRAREAKNIQYF. The CDR3, as DNA: TGTGCCAGCAGGAGGGCAAGGGAGGCCAAAAACATTCAGTACTTC.

The genes are TRBV27 and TRBJ1-2; the match to TRBD1 covers 9 bases. Looked up from germline, CDR1 is MNHEY and CDR2 is SMNVEV (reference sequence). The V gene end was trimmed by 5 bases and the J gene end by 2 bases; junction bases not matched to a gene: 6. CDR3 length: 15 amino acids. DNA of the CDR3: TGTGCCAGCAGTCCCCTGACAGGGGGGAACTATGGCTACACCTTC. It encodes CASSPLTGGNYGYTF.

CDR3 loop: CASSPRGLAGGQYNEQFF. DNA for the CDR3: TGTGCCAGCAGCCCGAGGGGACTAGCGGGAGGCCAATACAATGAGCAGTTCTTC. The genes are TRBV5-4 and TRBJ2-1; TRBD2 matches 15 bases. There are 18 residues in the CDR3. Germline loops: CDR1 SGHNT, CDR2 YYREEE (reference sequence). The J segment lost 4 bases and the V segment lost 4 bases, leaving 9 bases of the junction unmatched. Drawing the rest from reference TRBV5-4 and TRBJ2-1, the complete variable domain is ETGVTQSPTHLIKTRGQQVTLRCSSQSGHNTVSWYQQALGQGPQFIFQYYREEENGRGNFPPRFSGLQFPNYSSELNVNALELDDSALYLCASSPRGLAGGQYNEQFFGPGTRLTVL.

The rearrangement uses TRBV9 and TRBJ1-5; D remains unclear. The CDR3 extends over 12 amino acids. The V end lost 5 bases, the J end lost 6 bases, and 9 bases lay between the germline ends. CDR1 and CDR2 (germline): SGDLS, YYNGEE. CDR3 DNA sequence: TGTGCCAGCAGTAAAGGTAGTCAGCCCCAGCATTTT. Its protein product is CASSKGSQPQHF.

V usage is TRBV5-6 and J usage is TRBJ2-7; maybe TRBD1 (6 bases). The CDR3 is 13 residues long. The germline V gene encodes CDR1 SGHDT and CDR2 YYEEEE. Deletions cut 2 bases from V and 5 bases from J, with 11 bases between. Here the CDR3 reads CASSFNPGDEQYF. DNA of the CDR3: TGTGCCAGCAGCTTCAACCCAGGGGACGAGCAGTACTTC.